The present entry profiles one T cell receptor beta chain with its context. These data belong to a study of blood T cell repertoires in COVID-19. Study context: PBMCs, B-cell-depleted T cells, or T cells provided the cDNA or gDNA that made up the material.

The CDR3 is 16 amino acids. Germline lookup yields CDR1 LNHNV and CDR2 YYDKDF (reference sequence). The V end lost 3 bases, the J end lost 0 bases, and 14 bases lay between the germline ends. Source study methods: Amplification of reference gene primers was used by the study to estimate nucleated cell counts. The assay was immunoSEQ multiplex PCR, and TCRdb's table has in-frame clones only and misses some. That table furnishes V, J and clone size, whereas the DNA furnished D and trimming. The sample lists 260,000 or so clones; about nine tenths were seen once. Participant ages covered roughly 18 to 89 years across some 25 US areas.

This clonotype was obtained from a woman aged 25 to 39 with acute COVID-19. Sequenced sample: PBMCs or T cells enriched from blood (not recorded which). J is TRBJ2-5 and V is TRBV15; a weak D match, TRBD2 (6 bases). The CDR3 spells CATSSYRGTHQETQYF. DNA for the CDR3: TGTGCCACCAGCAGCTATCGCGGGACGCACCAAGAGACCCAGTACTTC.